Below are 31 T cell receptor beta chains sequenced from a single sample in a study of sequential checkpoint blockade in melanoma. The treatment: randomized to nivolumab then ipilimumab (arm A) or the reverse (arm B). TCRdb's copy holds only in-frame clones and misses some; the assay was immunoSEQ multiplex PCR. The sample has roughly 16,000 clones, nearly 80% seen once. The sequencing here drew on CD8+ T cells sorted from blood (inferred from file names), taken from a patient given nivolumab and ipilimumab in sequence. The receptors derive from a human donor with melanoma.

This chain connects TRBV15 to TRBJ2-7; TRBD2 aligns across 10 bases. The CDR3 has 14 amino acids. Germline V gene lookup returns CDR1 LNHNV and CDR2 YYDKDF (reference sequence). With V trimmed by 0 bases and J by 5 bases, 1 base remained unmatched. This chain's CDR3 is CATSRDGTSDEQYF. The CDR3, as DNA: TGTGCCACCAGCAGAGATGGGACTAGCGACGAGCAGTACTTC.

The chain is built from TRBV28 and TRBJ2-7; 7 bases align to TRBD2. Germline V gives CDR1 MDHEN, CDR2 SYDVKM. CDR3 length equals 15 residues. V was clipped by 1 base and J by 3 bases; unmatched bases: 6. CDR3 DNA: TGTGCCAGCAGTTTATCGGGGGGAATAGGCTACGAGCAGTACTTC. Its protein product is CASSLSGGIGYEQYF.

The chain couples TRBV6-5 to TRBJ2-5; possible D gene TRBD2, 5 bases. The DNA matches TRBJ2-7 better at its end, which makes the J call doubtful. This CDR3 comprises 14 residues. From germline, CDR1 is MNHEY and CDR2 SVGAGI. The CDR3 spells CASSYRGISYEQYF. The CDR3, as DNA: TGTGCCAGCAGTTATCGGGGTATCTCCTACGAGCAGTACTTC.

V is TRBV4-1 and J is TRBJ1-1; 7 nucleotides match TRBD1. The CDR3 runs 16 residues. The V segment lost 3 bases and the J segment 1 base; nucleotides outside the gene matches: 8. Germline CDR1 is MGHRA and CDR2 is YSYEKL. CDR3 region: CASSHHSGQTNTEAFF. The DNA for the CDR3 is TGCGCCAGCAGCCATCACTCGGGACAGACGAACACTGAAGCTTTCTTT.

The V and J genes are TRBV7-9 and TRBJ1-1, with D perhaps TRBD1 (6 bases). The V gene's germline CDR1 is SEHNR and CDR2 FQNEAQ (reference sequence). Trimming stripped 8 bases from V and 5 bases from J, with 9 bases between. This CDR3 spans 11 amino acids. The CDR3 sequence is CASERGTEAFF. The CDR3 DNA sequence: TGTGCCAGCGAAAGGGGGACTGAAGCTTTCTTT.

For the CDR3, the DNA is TGTGCCAGCAGCCCTGGAGGCGCTTTCTTT. Translation gives CASSPGGAFF. The rearrangement joins TRBV13 to TRBJ1-1; D gene ambiguous. The V end was cut by 5 bases, the J end by 11 bases, with 9 bases between. Looked up from germline, CDR1 is PRHDT and CDR2 is FYEKMQ (reference sequence). CDR3 length: 10 residues. Full variable domain (rest looked up from reference TRBV13 and TRBJ1-1): AAGVIQSPRHLIKEKRETATLKCYPIPRHDTVYWYQQGPGQDPQFLISFYEKMQSDKGSIPDRFSAQQFSDYHSELNMSSLELGDSALYFCASSPGGAFFGQGTRLTVV.

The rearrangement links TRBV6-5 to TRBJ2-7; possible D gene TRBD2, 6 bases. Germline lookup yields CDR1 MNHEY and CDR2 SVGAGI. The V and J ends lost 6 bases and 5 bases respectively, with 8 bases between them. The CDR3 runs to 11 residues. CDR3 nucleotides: TGTGCCAGCAGACTAGCCCACGAGCAGTACTTC. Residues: CASRLAHEQYF.

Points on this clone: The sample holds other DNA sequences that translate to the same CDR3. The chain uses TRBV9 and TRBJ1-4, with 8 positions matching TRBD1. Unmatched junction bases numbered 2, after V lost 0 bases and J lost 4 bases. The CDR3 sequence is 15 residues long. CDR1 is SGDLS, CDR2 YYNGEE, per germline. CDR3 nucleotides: TGTGCCAGCAGCGTAGGGGGACAGGATAATGAAAAACTGTTTTTT. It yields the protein CASSVGGQDNEKLFF. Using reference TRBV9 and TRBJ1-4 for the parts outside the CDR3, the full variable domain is DSGVTQTPKHLITATGQRVTLRCSPRSGDLSVYWYQQSLDQGLQFLIQYYNGEERAKGNILERFSAQQFPDLHSELNLSSLELGDSALYFCASSVGGQDNEKLFFGSGTQLSVL.

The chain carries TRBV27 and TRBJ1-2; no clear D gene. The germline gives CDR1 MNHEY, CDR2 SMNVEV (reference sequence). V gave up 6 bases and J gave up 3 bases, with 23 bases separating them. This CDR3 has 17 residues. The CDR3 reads CASSSLEWEGLDYGYTF. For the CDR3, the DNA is TGTGCCAGCAGCTCGCTGGAGTGGGAGGGATTGGACTATGGCTACACCTTC.

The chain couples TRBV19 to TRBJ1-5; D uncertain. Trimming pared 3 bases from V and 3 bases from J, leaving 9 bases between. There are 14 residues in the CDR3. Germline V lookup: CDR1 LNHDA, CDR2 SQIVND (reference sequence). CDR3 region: CASSMLGYNQPQHF. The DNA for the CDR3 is TGTGCCAGTAGTATGCTAGGTTACAATCAGCCCCAGCATTTT. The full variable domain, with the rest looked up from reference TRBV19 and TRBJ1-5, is DGGITQSPKYLFRKEGQNVTLSCEQNLNHDAMYWYRQDPGQGLRLIYYSQIVNDFQKGDIAEGYSVSREKKESFPLTVTSAQKNPTAFYLCASSMLGYNQPQHFGDGTRLSIL.

CDR3: CASSEGAGGPYEQYF. CDR3 in DNA: TGTGCCAGCAGTGAAGGGGCGGGAGGACCCTACGAGCAGTACTTC. V is TRBV6-1 and J is TRBJ2-7; 8 positions agree with TRBD2. The CDR3 is 15 residues long. Germline CDR1 reads MNHNS; CDR2 reads SASEGT. V was pared by 1 base and J by 2 bases, with 4 bases of the junction left unmatched.

The CDR3 sequence is CASSLLADRGPYEQYF. In DNA form, the CDR3 reads TGTGCCAGCAGTTTATTGGCGGACAGGGGGCCCTACGAGCAGTACTTC. The V and J genes are TRBV27 and TRBJ2-7; TRBD1 matches at 11 bases. V shed 1 base, J shed 2 bases, and the junction held 4 bases outside the gene matches. This CDR3 has 16 amino acids. Germline CDR1 is MNHEY and CDR2 is SMNVEV (reference sequence).

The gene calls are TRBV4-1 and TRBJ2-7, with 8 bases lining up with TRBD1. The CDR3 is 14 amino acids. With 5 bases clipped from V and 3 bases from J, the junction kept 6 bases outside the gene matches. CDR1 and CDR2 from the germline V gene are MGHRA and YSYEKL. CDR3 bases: TGCGCCAGCAGCTTGGGGACAGGAAACTACGAGCAGTACTTC. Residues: CASSLGTGNYEQYF.

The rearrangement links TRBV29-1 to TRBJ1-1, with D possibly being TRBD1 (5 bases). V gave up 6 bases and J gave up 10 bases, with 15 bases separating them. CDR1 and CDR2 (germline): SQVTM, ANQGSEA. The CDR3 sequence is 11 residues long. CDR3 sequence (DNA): TGCAGCGTCCCTGAAACGGGGGTAGCTTTCTTT. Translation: CSVPETGVAFF.

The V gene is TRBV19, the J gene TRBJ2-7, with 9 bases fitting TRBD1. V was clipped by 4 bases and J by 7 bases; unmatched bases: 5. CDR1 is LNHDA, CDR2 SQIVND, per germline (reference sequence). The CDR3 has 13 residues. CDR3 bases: TGTGCCAGTAGTACGACAGGGGGACGGGAGCAGTACTTC. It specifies CASSTTGGREQYF.

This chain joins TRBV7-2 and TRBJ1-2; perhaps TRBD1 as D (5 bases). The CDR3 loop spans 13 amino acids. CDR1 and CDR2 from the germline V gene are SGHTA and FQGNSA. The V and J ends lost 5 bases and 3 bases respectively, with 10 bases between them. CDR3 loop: CASSGATDYGYTF. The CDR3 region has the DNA TGTGCCAGCAGCGGGGCTACTGACTATGGCTACACCTTC.

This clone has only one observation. CDR3 region: CASSPSPGDNSPLHF. The CDR3 region has the DNA TGCGCCAGCAGCCCCTCTCCCGGGGATAATTCACCCCTCCACTTT. This chain links TRBV5-1 with TRBJ1-6; D is uncertain. Germline CDR1 is SGHRS and CDR2 is YFSETQ. CDR3 length equals 15 residues. The germline V and J ends were trimmed by 4 bases and 5 bases, with 13 bases remaining between them.

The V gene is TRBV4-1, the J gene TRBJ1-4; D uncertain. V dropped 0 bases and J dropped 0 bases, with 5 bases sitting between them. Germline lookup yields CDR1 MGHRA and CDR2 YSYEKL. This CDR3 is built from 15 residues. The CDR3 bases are TGCGCCAGCAGCCAAGAGAGTGCAACTAATGAAAAACTGTTTTTT. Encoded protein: CASSQESATNEKLFF.

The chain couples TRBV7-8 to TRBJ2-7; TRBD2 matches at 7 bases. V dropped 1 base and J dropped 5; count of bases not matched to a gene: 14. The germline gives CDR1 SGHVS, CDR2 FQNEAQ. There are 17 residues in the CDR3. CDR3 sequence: CASSLVWGRERGDEQYF. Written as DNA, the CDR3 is TGTGCCAGCAGCTTAGTTTGGGGGAGGGAGCGAGGGGACGAGCAGTACTTC.

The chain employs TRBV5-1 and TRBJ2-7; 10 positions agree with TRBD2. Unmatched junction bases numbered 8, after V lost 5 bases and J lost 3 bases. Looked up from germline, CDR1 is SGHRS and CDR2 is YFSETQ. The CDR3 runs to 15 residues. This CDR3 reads CASRPGLAGVYEQYF. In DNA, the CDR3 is TGCGCCAGCAGACCAGGGCTAGCGGGAGTCTACGAGCAGTACTTC.

CDR3 DNA sequence: TGTGCCAGCAGTTTATCCCCGGCGGGAAAGGCCTACGAGCAGTACTTC. Translated, it gives CASSLSPAGKAYEQYF. This sequence joins TRBV27 and TRBJ2-7; D is possibly TRBD2 (6 bases). The CDR3 is made up of 16 amino acids. V lost 0 bases and J lost 2, with 14 bases in between. Germline CDR1 and CDR2: MNHEY and SMNVEV (reference sequence).

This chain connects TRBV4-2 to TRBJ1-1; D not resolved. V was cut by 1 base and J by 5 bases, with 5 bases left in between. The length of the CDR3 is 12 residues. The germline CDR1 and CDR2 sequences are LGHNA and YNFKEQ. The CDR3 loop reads CASSQGRTEAFF. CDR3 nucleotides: TGTGCCAGCAGCCAAGGTCGGACTGAAGCTTTCTTT.

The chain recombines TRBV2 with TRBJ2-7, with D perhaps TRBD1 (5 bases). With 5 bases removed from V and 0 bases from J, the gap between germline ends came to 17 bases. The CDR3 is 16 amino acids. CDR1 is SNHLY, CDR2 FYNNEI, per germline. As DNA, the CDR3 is TGTGCCAGCAGTATCAGGTCGGACACAAGCTCCTACGAGCAGTACTTC. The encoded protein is CASSIRSDTSSYEQYF.

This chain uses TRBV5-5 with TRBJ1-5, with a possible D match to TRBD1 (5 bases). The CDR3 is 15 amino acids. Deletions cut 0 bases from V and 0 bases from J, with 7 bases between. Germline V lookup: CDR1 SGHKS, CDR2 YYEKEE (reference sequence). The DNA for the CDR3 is TGTGCCAGCAGCTTGGGACAGAGTAGCAATCAGCCCCAGCATTTT. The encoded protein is CASSLGQSSNQPQHF.

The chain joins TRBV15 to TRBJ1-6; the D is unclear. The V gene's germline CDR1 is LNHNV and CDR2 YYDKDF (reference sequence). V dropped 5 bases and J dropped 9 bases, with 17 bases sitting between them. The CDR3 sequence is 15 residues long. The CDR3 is CATSATGDGGSPLHF. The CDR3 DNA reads TGTGCCACCAGCGCTACCGGGGATGGAGGTTCACCCCTCCACTTT. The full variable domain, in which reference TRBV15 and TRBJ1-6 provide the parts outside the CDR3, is DAMVIQNPRYQVTQFGKPVTLSCSQTLNHNVMYWYQQKSSQAPKLLFHYYDKDFNNEADTPDNFQSRRPNTSFCFLDIRSPGLGDTAMYLCATSATGDGGSPLHFGNGTRLTVT.

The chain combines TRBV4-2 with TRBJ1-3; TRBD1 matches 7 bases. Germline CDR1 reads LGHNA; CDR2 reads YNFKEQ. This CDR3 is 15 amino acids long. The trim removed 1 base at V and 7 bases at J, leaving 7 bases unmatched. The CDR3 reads CASSQGIQGRNTIYF. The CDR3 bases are TGTGCCAGCAGCCAAGGGATACAGGGGAGGAACACCATATATTTT.

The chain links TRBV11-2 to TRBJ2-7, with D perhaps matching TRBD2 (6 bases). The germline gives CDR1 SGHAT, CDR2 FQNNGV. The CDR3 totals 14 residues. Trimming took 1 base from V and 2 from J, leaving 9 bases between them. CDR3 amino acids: CASSLGPGAYEQYF. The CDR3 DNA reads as TGTGCCAGCAGCTTAGGGCCGGGGGCCTACGAGCAGTACTTC.

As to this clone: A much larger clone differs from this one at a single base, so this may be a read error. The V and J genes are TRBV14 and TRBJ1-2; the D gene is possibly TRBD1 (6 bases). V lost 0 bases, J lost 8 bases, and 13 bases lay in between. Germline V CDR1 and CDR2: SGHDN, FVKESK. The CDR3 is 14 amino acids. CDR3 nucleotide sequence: TGTGCCAGCAGCCAAGATCGTTCCGGGACAGGCTACACCTTC. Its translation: CASSQDRSGTGYTF.

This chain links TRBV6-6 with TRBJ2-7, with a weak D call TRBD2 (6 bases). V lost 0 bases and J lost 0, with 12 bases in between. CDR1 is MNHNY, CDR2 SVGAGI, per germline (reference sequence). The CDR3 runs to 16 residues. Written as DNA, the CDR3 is TGTGCCAGCAGTTACTCTGGGGGGATCTACTCCTACGAGCAGTACTTC. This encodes CASSYSGGIYSYEQYF.

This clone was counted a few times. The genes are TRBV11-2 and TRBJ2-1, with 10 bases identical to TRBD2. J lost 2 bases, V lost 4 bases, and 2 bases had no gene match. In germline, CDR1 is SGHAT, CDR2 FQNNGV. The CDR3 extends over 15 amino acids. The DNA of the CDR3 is TGTGCCAGCAGCTGGACTAGCGGAGCCTACAATGAGCAGTTCTTC. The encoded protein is CASSWTSGAYNEQFF.

CDR3 loop: CASRTGSNEQYF. In DNA, the CDR3 is TGTGCCAGCAGGACAGGGTCAAACGAGCAGTACTTC. The rearrangement links TRBV28 to TRBJ2-7, with 7 positions matching TRBD1. Germline loops: CDR1 MDHEN, CDR2 SYDVKM. The CDR3 has 12 residues. The J segment lost 5 bases and the V segment lost 6 bases, leaving 4 bases of the junction unmatched.